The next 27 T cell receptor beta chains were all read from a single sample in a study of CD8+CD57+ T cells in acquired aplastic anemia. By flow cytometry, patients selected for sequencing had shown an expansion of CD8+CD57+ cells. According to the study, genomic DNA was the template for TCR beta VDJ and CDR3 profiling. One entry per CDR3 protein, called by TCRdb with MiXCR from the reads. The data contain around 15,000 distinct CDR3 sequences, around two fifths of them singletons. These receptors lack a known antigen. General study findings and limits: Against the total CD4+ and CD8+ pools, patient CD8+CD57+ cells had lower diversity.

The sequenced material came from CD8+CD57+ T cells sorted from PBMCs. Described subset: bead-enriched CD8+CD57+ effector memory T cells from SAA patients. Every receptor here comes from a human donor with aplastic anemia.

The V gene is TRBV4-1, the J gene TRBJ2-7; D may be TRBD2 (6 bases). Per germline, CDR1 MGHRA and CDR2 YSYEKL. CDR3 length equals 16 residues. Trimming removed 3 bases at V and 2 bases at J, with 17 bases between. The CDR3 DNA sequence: TGCGCCAGCAGCCAGATCGCAGCTAGCGCAACCTACGAGCAGTACTTC. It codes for CASSQIAASATYEQYF.

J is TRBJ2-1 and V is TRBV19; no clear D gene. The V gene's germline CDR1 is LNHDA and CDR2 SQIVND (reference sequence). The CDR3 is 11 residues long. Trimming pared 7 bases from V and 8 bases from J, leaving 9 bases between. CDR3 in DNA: TGTGCCAGTATTTGGGCAGATGAGCAGTTCTTC. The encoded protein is CASIWADEQFF.

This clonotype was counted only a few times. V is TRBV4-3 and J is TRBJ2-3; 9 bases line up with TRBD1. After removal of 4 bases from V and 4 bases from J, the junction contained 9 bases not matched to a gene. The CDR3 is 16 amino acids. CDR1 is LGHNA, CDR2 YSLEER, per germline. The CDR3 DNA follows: TGCGCCAGCAGCCGAGGGGGGACAGGGAGGGCAGATACGCAGTATTTT. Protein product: CASSRGGTGRADTQYF.

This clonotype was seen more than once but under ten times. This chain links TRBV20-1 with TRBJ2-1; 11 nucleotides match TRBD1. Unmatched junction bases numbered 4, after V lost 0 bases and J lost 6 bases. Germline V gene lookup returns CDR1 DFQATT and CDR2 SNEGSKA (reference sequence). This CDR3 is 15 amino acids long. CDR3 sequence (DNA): TGCAGTGCTAGAGATATTGGGACAGGGGGCAATGAGCAGTTCTTC. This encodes CSARDIGTGGNEQFF.

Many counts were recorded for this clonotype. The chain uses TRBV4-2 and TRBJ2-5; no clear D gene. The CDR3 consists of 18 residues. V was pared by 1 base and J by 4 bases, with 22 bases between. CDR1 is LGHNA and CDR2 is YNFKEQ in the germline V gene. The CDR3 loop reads CASSQGTLAGPMGETQYF. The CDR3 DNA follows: TGTGCCAGCAGCCAAGGAACGCTGGCAGGCCCAATGGGAGAGACCCAGTACTTC.

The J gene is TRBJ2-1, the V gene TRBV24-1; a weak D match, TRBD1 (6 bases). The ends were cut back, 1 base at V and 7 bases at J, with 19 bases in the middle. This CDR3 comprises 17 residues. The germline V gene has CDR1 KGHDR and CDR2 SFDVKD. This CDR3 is CATSDFRQGHQENEQFF. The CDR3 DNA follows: TGTGCCACCAGTGATTTTAGGCAGGGACATCAGGAGAATGAGCAGTTCTTC.

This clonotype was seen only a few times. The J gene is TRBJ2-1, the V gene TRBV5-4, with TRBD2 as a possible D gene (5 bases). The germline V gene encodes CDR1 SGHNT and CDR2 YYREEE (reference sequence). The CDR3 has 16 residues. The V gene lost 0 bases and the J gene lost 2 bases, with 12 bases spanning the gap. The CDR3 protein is CASSLAWEFPYNEQFF. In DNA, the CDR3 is TGTGCCAGCAGCTTGGCCTGGGAGTTCCCCTACAATGAGCAGTTCTTC.

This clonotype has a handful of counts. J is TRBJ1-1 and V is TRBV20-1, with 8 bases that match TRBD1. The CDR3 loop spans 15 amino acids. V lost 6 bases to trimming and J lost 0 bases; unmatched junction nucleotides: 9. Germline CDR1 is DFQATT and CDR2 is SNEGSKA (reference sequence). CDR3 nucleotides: TGCAGTGCAAATCTCAGGGGGCTACTGAACACTGAAGCTTTCTTT. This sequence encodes CSANLRGLLNTEAFF.

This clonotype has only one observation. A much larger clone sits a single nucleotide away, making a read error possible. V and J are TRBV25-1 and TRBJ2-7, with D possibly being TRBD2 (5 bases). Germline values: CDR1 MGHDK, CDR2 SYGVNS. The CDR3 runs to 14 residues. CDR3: CASSEGETPYEKYF. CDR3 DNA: TGTGCCAGCAGTGAAGGGGAGACCCCCTACGAGAAGTACTTC.

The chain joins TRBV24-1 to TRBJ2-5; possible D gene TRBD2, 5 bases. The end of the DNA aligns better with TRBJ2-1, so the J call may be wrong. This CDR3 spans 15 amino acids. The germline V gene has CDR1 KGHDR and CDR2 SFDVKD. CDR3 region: CATSDNKRIQETQFF. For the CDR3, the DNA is TGTGCCACCAGTGACAATAAGCGGATCCAAGAGACCCAGTTCTTC.

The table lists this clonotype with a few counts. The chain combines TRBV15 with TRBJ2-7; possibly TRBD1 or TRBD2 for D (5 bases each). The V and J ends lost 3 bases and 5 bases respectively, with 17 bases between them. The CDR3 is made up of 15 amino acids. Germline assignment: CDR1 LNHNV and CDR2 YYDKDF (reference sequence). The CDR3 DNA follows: TGTGCCACCAGCAGCTCCCGGGACCTCCGGGACGAGCAGTACTTC. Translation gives CATSSSRDLRDEQYF.

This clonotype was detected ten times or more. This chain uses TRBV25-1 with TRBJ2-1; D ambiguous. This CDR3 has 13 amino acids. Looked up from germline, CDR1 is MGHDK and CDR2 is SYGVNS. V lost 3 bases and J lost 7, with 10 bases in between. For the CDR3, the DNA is TGTGCCAGCAGTGATGCCGGGTTGAATGAGCAGTTCTTC. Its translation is CASSDAGLNEQFF.

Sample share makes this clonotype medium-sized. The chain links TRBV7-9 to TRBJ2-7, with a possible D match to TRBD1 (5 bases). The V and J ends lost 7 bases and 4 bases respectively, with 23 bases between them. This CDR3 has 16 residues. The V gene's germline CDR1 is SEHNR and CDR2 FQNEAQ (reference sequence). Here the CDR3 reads CASTPNQGLGMYEQYF. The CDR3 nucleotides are TGTGCCAGCACACCCAATCAGGGTCTAGGGATGTACGAGCAGTACTTC.

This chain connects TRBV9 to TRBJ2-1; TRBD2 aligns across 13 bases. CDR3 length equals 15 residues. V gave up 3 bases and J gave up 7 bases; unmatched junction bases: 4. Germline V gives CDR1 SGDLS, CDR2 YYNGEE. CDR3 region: CASSEGLAGLNEQFF. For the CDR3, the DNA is TGTGCCAGCAGCGAGGGACTAGCGGGGTTGAATGAGCAGTTCTTC.

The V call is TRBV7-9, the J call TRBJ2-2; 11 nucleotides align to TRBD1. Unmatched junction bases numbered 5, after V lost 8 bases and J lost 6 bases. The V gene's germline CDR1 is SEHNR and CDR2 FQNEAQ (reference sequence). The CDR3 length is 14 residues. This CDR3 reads CASGGQGASGELFF. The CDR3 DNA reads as TGTGCCAGCGGCGGACAGGGGGCTTCCGGGGAGCTGTTTTTT.

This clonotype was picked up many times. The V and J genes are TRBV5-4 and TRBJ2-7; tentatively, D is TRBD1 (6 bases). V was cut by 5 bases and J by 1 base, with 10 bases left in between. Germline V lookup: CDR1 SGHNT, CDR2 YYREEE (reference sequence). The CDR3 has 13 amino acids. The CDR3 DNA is TGTGCCAGCAGGGTGGACAGTTCCTACGAGCAGTACTTC. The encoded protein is CASRVDSSYEQYF. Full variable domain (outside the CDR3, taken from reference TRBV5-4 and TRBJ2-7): ETGVTQSPTHLIKTRGQQVTLRCSSQSGHNTVSWYQQALGQGPQFIFQYYREEENGRGNFPPRFSGLQFPNYSSELNVNALELDDSALYLCASRVDSSYEQYFGPGTRLTVT.

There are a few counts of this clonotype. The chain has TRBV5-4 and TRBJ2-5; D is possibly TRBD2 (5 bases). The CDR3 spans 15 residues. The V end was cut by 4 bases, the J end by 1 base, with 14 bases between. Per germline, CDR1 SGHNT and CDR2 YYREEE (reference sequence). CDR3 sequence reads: CASSPGGGSQETQYF. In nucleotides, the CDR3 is TGTGCCAGCAGCCCTGGAGGTGGATCCCAAGAGACCCAGTACTTC.

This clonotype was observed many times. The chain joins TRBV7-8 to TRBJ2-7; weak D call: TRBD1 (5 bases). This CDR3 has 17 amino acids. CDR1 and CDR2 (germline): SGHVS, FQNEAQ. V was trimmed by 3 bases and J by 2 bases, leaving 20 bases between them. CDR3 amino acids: CASSLSPLYDSPYEQYF. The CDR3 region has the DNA TGTGCCAGCAGCTTGTCCCCCTTATATGACAGTCCCTACGAGCAGTACTTC.

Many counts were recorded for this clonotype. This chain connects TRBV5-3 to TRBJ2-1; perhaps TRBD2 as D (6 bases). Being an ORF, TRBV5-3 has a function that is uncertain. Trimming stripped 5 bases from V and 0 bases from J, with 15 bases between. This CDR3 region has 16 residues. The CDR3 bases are TGTGCCAGAAGATGGGGTCGGGGGAGCTCCTACAATGAGCAGTTCTTC. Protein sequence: CARRWGRGSSYNEQFF.

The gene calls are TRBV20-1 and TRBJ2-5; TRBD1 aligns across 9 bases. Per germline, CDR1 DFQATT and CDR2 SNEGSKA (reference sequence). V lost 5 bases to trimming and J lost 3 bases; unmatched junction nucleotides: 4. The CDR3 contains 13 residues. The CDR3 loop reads CSAHRDREETQYF. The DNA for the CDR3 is TGCAGTGCTCACCGGGACAGGGAAGAGACCCAGTACTTC.

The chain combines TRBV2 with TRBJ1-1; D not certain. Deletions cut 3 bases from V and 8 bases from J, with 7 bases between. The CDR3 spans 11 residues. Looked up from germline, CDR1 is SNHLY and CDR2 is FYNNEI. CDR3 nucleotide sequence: TGTGCCAGCAGTGAGTGGATAGAAGCTTTCTTT. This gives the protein CASSEWIEAFF.

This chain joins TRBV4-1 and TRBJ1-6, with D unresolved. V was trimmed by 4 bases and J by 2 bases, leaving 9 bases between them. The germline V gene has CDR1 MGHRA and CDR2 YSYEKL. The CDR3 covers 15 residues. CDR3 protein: CASSLLAAYNSPLHF. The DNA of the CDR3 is TGCGCCAGCAGCCTCCTGGCAGCCTATAATTCACCCCTCCACTTT.

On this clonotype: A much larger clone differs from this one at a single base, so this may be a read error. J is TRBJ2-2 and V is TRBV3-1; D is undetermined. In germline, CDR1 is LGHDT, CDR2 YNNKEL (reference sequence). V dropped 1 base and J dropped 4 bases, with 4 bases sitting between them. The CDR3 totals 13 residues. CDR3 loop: CASSQGFTGELFF. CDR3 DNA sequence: TGTGCCAGCAGCCAAGGGTTCACCGGGGAGCTGTTTTTT.

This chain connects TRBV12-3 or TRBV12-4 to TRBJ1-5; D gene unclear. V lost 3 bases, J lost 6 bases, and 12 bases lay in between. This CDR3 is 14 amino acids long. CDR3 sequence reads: CASSLQGSRQPQHF. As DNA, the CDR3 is TGTGCCAGCAGTTTGCAAGGGTCACGTCAGCCCCAGCATTTT.

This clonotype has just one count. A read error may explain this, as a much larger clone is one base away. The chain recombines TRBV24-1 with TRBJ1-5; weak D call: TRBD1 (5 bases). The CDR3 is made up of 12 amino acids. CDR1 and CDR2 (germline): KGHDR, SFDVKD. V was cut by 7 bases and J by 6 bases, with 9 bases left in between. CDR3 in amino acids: CATRGGSQPQHF. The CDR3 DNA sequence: TGTGCCACCAGGGGGGGTAGTCAGCCCCAGCATTTT.

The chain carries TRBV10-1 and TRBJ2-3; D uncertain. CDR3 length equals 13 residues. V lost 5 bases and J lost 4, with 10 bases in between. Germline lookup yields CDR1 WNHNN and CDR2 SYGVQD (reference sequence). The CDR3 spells CASSLVEADTQYF. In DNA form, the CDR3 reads TGCGCCAGCAGTTTGGTAGAGGCAGATACGCAGTATTTT.

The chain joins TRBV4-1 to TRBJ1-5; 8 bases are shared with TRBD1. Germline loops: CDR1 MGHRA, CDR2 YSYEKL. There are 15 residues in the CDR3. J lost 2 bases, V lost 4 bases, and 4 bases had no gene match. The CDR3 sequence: CASSLLTGGNQPQHF. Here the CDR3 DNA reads TGCGCCAGCAGCCTATTGACAGGGGGCAATCAGCCCCAGCATTTT.